The rows below give T cell receptor beta chains drawn from one sample of a study of cytomegalovirus exposure and HLA in healthy donors. Profiling relied on immunoSEQ multiplex PCR, and the TCRdb table lists in-frame clones only, not all of them. The table includes some 160,000 clones, around 70% detected once. Sequencing was done on a sample of PBMCs. These receptors were collected from a man aged 35 to 55 in good health and CMV-seronegative. The CDR3 runs from the conserved cysteine through the conserved F or W.

>TRBV27
CASTDTSGANTGELFF
>TRBV11-2
CASSLVAGVTYEQYF
>TRBV6-5
CASSRGRGDEQFF
>TRBV29-1
CSVYETGSEQFF
>TRBV27
CASMPVRDSLNQPQHF
>TRBV28
CASQGDTGELFF
>TRBV18
CASSPRQGEGYTF
>TRBV5-1
CASSAYTELNTEAFF
>TRBV20-1
CSASMGSEQFF
>TRBV19
CATFAGTYRGGYTF
>TRBV28
CASSPWEGNQPQHF
>TRBV5-8
CASSFVIGELFF
>TRBV6-4
CASRPGQGKNSNQPQHF
>TRBV9
CASSVGSSYNEQFF
>TRBV5-1
CASSLLAGTRGNEQFF
>TRBV18
CASSHRGEGNTEAFF
>TRBV4-1
CASSLPRGGSFYNEQFF
>TRBV4-1
CASSQVPDREEQPQHF
>TRBV27
CASSERDRVRPQHF
>TRBV4-1
CASSQEGGRVPVFF
>TRBV4-1
CASRYTVSSYNEQFF
>TRBV7-9
CASSLSGSDTQYF
>TRBV27
CASSFGGEQFF
>TRBV6-5
CASSTGNQPQHF
>TRBV6-5
CASKPPGGGDTQYF
>TRBV15
CATSAEVPGANVLTF
>TRBV5-6
CASSSSGTGMYEQYF
>TRBV10-1
CASSPYRYNEQFF
>TRBV28
CASSSGGEQYF
>TRBV7-6
CASSLDGQVNTGELFF
>TRBV27
CASSSPPNYGYTF
>TRBV27
CASSLNRGLEAFF
>TRBV5-6
CASSQDRGILSYEQYF
>TRBV19
CASSIGGINSPLHF
>TRBV11-3
CASSLFSGYEQYF
>TRBV7-2
CASSFGTSLEGTQYF
>TRBV14
CASSRGPTGNSPLHF
>TRBV5-1
CASSFTGTSYNEQFF
>TRBV12-5
CASGLVEGNTIYF
>TRBV2
CASSFRQSYEQYF
>TRBV9
CASSNGVEAFF
>TRBV7-7
CASSLGLAGLNEQFF
>TRBV5-6
CASSPLLAGGAGDTQYF